These T cell receptor beta chains were read from a single sample in a study of control samples from healthy donors and cancer patients. Produced via immunoSEQ multiplex PCR; TCRdb's table is partial and in-frame only. The table shows some 49,000 clones, with around 85% occurring only once. Sequenced sample: PBMCs. All receptors derive from a woman in her forties or fifties with lung cancer. The CDR3 runs from the conserved cysteine through the conserved F or W. The D gene is left open where the match is weak. Expanded clones are given a class, and other clones once, few, many or no size at all.

clone_size j_call d_call v_call cdr3_nt cdr3_aa
NA TRBJ1-2 NA TRBV7-9 TGTGCCAGCAGAAAACAACAGGGCTGGTATGGCTACACCTTC CASRKQQGWYGYTF
NA TRBJ1-4 NA TRBV25-1 TGTGCCAGCAGTGAAGGGGCAGGGAGGAACGAAAAACTGTTTTTT CASSEGAGRNEKLFF
NA TRBJ1-2 TRBD1 TRBV20-1 TGCAGTGCTAGTGATGACAGGGACTATGGCTACACCTTC CSASDDRDYGYTF
few TRBJ2-7 TRBD2 TRBV7-3 TGTGCCAGCAGCTTAGGAGTAGCGGGTACCGAGCAGTACTTC CASSLGVAGTEQYF
once TRBJ1-2 NA TRBV5-1 TGCGCCAGCAGCGAGGGACGTCTTAACTATGGCTACACCTTC CASSEGRLNYGYTF
NA TRBJ2-2 NA TRBV7-9 TGTGCCAGCAGCTTAGGAGGGGCCGGGGAGCTGTTTTTT CASSLGGAGELFF
NA TRBJ1-5 NA TRBV11-2 TGTGCCAGCAGCTTAGGGGCAGGGGTAAGCAATCAGCCCCAGCATTTT CASSLGAGVSNQPQHF
NA TRBJ1-2 NA TRBV4-1 TGCGCCAGCAGCCAAGCCGATTGGGTGGGTGGCTACACCTTC CASSQADWVGGYTF
NA TRBJ1-5 NA TRBV7-9 TGTGCCAGCAGCCCTCTAAGGGGCCAAGGGCCCCAGCATTTT CASSPLRGQGPQHF
NA TRBJ2-4 NA TRBV30 TGTGCCTGGAGTGGAGCAGAACTAGCCAAAAACATTCAGTACTTC CAWSGAELAKNIQYF
medium-sized TRBJ2-2 TRBD1 TRBV9 TGTGCCAGCAGCGTATACGCAGGGGGCTACACCGGGGAGCTGTTTTTT CASSVYAGGYTGELFF
NA TRBJ1-1 TRBD1 TRBV10-1 TGCGCCAGCAGTGACAGGGGGGCAAGTGACACTGAAGCTTTCTTT CASSDRGASDTEAFF
NA TRBJ2-1 NA TRBV10-3 TGTGCCATCAGTGTTACAGGGATTTCCTACAATGAGCAGTTCTTC CAISVTGISYNEQFF
NA TRBJ1-5 NA TRBV4-1 TGCGCCAGCAGCCAAGTGATTGGCGGCAATCAGCCCCAGCATTTT CASSQVIGGNQPQHF
NA TRBJ1-2 NA TRBV19 TGTGCTTCCGAACACCGCTATGGCTACACCTTC CASEHRYGYTF
once TRBJ1-1 NA TRBV5-6 TGTGCCAGCAGCTTGGATCCGGGGCCGGGCACTGAAGCTTTCTTT CASSLDPGPGTEAFF
NA TRBJ1-1 NA TRBV27 TGTGCCAGCAGTTTGTACGGGACGAACACTGAAGCTTTCTTT CASSLYGTNTEAFF
NA TRBJ1-2 TRBD1 TRBV20-1 TGCAGTGCTAGTGGGGACAGGAAAGAAAAAGGCTACACCTTC CSASGDRKEKGYTF
few TRBJ2-3 TRBD2 TRBV3-1/TRBV3-2 TGTGCCAGCAGCCAGGGACTAGCGGGGGGGGCAGGGGATACGCAGTATTTT CASSQGLAGGAGDTQYF
once TRBJ1-3 NA TRBV19 TGTGCCAGTAGTATCTCGACAGGCAGCTCTGGAAACACCATATATTTT CASSISTGSSGNTIYF
NA TRBJ1-1 NA TRBV7-2 TGTGCCAGCAAAGATTGGGGGTACGGGACTGAAGCTTTCTTT CASKDWGYGTEAFF
NA TRBJ2-7 TRBD1 TRBV19 TGTGCCAGTAGTCCGAATCAGCCGGGACAGGGAGGCGAGCAGTACTTC CASSPNQPGQGGEQYF
NA TRBJ2-1 TRBD2 TRBV24-1 TGTGCCACCAGTGATCCGGTTCCGGGGGGGCGGATTGAGCAGTTCTTC CATSDPVPGGRIEQFF
once TRBJ1-3 NA TRBV28 TGTGCCAGCAGTTCCGGAGGGACACCGAGCTCTGGAAACACCATATATTTT CASSSGGTPSSGNTIYF
NA TRBJ1-5 TRBD1 TRBV19 TGTGCCAGTAGAGGACAGGGGAGTTATAATCAGCCCCAGCATTTT CASRGQGSYNQPQHF
NA TRBJ1-5 NA TRBV28 TGTGCCAGCAGTCCTACCTTCTCGGCCCAGCATTTT CASSPTFSAQHF
few TRBJ2-5 TRBD2 TRBV29-1 TGCAGCGTCGCCAGCGGGGAAGAGACCCAGTACTTC CSVASGEETQYF
NA TRBJ2-7 NA TRBV27 TGTGCCAGCAGACTCCTGCAAGCCTCCTACGAGCAGTACTTC CASRLLQASYEQYF
NA TRBJ2-5 TRBD1 TRBV29-1 TGCAGCGTTAAGACAGGGGGCGGGTCCCAGTACTTC CSVKTGGGSQYF
NA TRBJ1-1 NA TRBV4-1 TGCGCCAGCAGCCAATACCTAACGCCGGGACACATGAACACTGAAGCTTTCTTT CASSQYLTPGHMNTEAFF
NA TRBJ2-2 NA TRBV15 TGCGCCACCAAGAGGGGGGGGCAGGACACCGGGGAGCTGTTTTTT CATKRGGQDTGELFF